This entry lists 11 T cell receptor beta chains sequenced from one sample in a study of sequential checkpoint blockade in melanoma. Sequencing used immunoSEQ multiplex PCR; TCRdb keeps in-frame clones, though not all of them. The sample consists of about 37,000 clones, 32% of them appearing once. Treatment described: randomized to nivolumab then ipilimumab (arm A) or the reverse (arm B). Sequencing used tumor tissue (inferred from file names), obtained from a patient given nivolumab and ipilimumab in sequence. The receptors were sampled from a human donor with melanoma.

This clone appeared a few times. This chain uses TRBV28 with TRBJ1-6; no firm D call. This CDR3 is 14 amino acids long. In germline, CDR1 is MDHEN, CDR2 SYDVKM. Trimming removed 8 bases at V and 8 bases at J, with 16 bases between. The CDR3 DNA sequence: TGTGCCAGCTGGAGAAACGCACCCCATTCACCCCTCCACTTT. Translation gives CASWRNAPHSPLHF. Full variable domain (rest looked up from reference TRBV28 and TRBJ1-6): DVKVTQSSRYLVKRTGEKVFLECVQDMDHENMFWYRQDPGLGLRLIYFSYDVKMKEKGDIPEGYSVSREKKERFSLILESASTNQTSMYLCASWRNAPHSPLHFGNGTRLTVT.

The rearrangement uses TRBV7-6 and TRBJ2-3, with D possibly being TRBD2 (6 bases). Germline CDR1 SGHVS, CDR2 FNYEAQ. V shed 2 bases and J shed 6 bases, with 18 bases lying between them. The CDR3 runs to 16 residues. This CDR3 is CASSLTEGTGSDTQYF. The CDR3 DNA sequence: TGTGCCAGCAGCTTAACTGAAGGGACTGGCTCGGATACGCAGTATTTT.

This clone was picked up a small number of times. The chain recombines TRBV28 with TRBJ1-2; no reliable D call. The CDR3 contains 13 residues. Trimming pared 4 bases from V and 2 bases from J, leaving 8 bases between. Germline-derived CDR1 and CDR2 are MDHEN and SYDVKM. CDR3 in amino acids: CASSSNINYGYTF. The DNA of the CDR3 is TGTGCCAGCAGTTCAAACATAAACTATGGCTACACCTTC.

This clone was seen many times. V is TRBV11-3 and J is TRBJ1-6; D ambiguous. The CDR3 spans 14 residues. CDR1 and CDR2 from the germline V gene are SGHNT and YENEEA. V was clipped by 4 bases and J by 5 bases, with 9 bases between them. The CDR3 here is CASSSGSNNSPLHF. The CDR3 coding sequence is TGTGCCAGCAGCTCGGGATCTAATAATTCACCCCTCCACTTT.

This clone was seen more than once but under ten times. This chain uses TRBV6-8 with TRBJ2-7; D possibly corresponds to TRBD2 (6 bases). This CDR3 has 15 amino acids. Germline-derived CDR1 and CDR2 are MNHGY and SAAAGT. Trimming took 4 bases from V and 2 from J, leaving 15 bases between them. The CDR3: CASSFYRDSTYEQYF. Written as DNA, the CDR3 is TGTGCCAGCAGTTTTTATAGGGACTCCACCTACGAGCAGTACTTC.

The J gene is TRBJ1-1, the V gene TRBV9; D unresolved. The CDR3 contains 12 residues. V was shortened by 9 bases and J by 1 base, with 10 bases between the two germline ends. Germline V lookup: CDR1 SGDLS, CDR2 YYNGEE. Here the CDR3 DNA reads TGTGCCACCACGTGGGCGAACACTGAAGCTTTCTTT. It is translated as CATTWANTEAFF.

This clone appeared a single time. The chain uses TRBV19 and TRBJ2-1; 8 bases align to TRBD2. Germline V gene sequence: CDR1 LNHDA, CDR2 SQIVND (reference sequence). The CDR3 is 16 residues long. V was clipped by 7 bases and J by 8 bases; unmatched bases: 16. CDR3 DNA sequence: TGTGCCAGTAAAACGGCACTAGCGGCCAAGACCGATGAGCAGTTCTTC. Protein sequence: CASKTALAAKTDEQFF.

This clone was found a few times. This chain joins TRBV9 and TRBJ1-5; 7 positions match TRBD1. This CDR3 spans 14 amino acids. Germline V lookup: CDR1 SGDLS, CDR2 YYNGEE. J lost 5 bases, V lost 5 bases, and 7 bases had no gene match. The CDR3 protein is CASSGQVGDQPQHF. The CDR3 nucleotides read TGTGCCAGCAGTGGACAGGTTGGGGATCAGCCCCAGCATTTT.

The J gene is TRBJ2-1, the V gene TRBV19; D is possibly TRBD1 or TRBD2 (5 bases each). Germline CDR1 is LNHDA and CDR2 is SQIVND (reference sequence). Trimming took off 8 bases at V and 6 bases at J, with 8 bases between the two ends. The CDR3 totals 11 residues. The CDR3 loop reads CASVGVNEQFF. CDR3 coding DNA: TGTGCCAGTGTGGGGGTCAATGAGCAGTTCTTC.

This clone was seen a few times. The chain employs TRBV7-6 and TRBJ2-2; 7 bases line up with TRBD1. The germline V gene has CDR1 SGHVS and CDR2 FNYEAQ. The CDR3 consists of 15 residues. The V gene end was trimmed by 6 bases and the J gene end by 4 bases; junction bases not matched to a gene: 8. The CDR3 reads CASRVGDSSTGELFF. Written as DNA, the CDR3 is TGTGCCAGCAGGGTGGGGGACAGTAGCACCGGGGAGCTGTTTTTT.

V usage is TRBV28 and J usage is TRBJ1-1, with unresolved D. The length of the CDR3 is 12 residues. Trimming cost V 3 bases and J 4 bases, with 6 bases left between them. CDR1 MDHEN and CDR2 SYDVKM come from the germline V gene. CDR3 nucleotides: TGTGCCAGCAGTTTTTTGCCCACTGAAGCTTTCTTT. The encoded protein is CASSFLPTEAFF.